This TCR beta chain was obtained from a study of identical twins. The study's findings and limits: Excess sharing between twins was weaker in beta out-of-frame sequences. Low generation probability was overrepresented in out-of-frame alpha sequences shared by twins. Its conclusions, products of cross-sectional statistical analysis, did not come from following the same donors.

TCRdb ran MiXCR on the 5' RACE reads and lists one entry per CDR3 protein. The sample holds 500,000 to 700,000 distinct CDR3 sequences, roughly 6.6% seen once. This clonotype was observed many times. Antigen specificity is unknown. This CDR3 contains 12 residues. V gave up 4 bases and J gave up 7 bases, with 9 bases separating them. Germline CDR1 and CDR2: SGDLS and YYNGEE. The same sample was also studied in work on yellow fever vaccine responses in identical twins.

The sample consisted of PBMCs. The V gene is TRBV9, the J gene TRBJ2-1; D is unresolved. This clonotype was obtained from a woman younger than 35 in good health. The CDR3 DNA follows: TGTGCCAGCAGCCTCATCTCGAATGAGCAGTTCTTC. Translating it yields CASSLISNEQFF.